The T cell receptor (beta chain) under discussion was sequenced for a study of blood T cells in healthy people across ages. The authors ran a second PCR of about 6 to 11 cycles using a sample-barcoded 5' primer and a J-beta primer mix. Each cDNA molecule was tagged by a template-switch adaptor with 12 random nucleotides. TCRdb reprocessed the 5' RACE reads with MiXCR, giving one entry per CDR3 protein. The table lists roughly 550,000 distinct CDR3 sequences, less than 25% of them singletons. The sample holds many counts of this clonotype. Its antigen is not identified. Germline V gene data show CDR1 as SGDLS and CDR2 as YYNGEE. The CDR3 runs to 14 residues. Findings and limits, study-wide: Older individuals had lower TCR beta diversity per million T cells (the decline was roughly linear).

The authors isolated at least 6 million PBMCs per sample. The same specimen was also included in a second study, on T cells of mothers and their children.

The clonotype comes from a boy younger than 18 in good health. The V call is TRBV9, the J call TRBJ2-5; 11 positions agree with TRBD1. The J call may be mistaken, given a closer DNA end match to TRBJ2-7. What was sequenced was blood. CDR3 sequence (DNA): TGTGCCAGCAGCGCGGGACAGGGGGACTACGAGCAGTACTTC. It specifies CASSAGQGDYEQYF.